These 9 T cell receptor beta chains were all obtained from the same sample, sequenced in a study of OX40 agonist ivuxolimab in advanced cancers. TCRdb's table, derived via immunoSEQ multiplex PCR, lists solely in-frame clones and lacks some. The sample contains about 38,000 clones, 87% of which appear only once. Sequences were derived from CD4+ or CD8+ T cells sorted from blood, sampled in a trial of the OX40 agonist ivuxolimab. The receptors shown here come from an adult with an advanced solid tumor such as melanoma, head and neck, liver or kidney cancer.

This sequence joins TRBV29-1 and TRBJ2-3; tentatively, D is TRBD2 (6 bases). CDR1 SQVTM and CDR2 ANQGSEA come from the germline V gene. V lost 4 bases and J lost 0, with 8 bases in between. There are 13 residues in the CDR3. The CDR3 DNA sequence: TGCAGCGTTGTCGGGGGTAGCACAGATACGCAGTATTTT. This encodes CSVVGGSTDTQYF.

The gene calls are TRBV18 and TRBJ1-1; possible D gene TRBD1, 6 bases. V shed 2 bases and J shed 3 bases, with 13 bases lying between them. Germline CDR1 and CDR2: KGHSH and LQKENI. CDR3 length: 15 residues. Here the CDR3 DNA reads TGTGCCAGCTCACCATCTATTGCAGGGGACACTGAAGCTTTCTTT. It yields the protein CASSPSIAGDTEAFF.

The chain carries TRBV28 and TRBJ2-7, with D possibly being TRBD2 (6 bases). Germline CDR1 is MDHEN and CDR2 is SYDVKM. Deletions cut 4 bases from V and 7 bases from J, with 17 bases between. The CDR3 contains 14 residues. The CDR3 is CASSSGGSVREQYF. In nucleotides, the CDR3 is TGTGCCAGCAGTTCTGGGGGGTCTGTACGGGAGCAGTACTTC.

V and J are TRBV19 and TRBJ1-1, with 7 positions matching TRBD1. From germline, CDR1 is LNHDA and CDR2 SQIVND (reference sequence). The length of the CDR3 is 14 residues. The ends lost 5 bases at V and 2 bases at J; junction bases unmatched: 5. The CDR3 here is CASSGDSANTEAFF. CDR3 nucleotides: TGTGCCAGTAGTGGGGACAGCGCCAACACTGAAGCTTTCTTT.

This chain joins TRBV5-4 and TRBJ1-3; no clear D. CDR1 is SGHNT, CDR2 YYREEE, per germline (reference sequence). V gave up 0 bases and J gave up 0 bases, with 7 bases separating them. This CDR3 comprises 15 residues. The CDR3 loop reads CASSLGAGSGNTIYF. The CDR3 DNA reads TGTGCCAGCAGCTTGGGCGCCGGCTCTGGAAACACCATATATTTT.

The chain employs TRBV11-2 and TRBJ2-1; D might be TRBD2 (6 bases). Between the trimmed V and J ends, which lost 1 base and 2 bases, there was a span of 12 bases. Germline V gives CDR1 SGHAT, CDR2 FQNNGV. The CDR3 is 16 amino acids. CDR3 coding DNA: TGTGCCAGCAGCTTAGGGCTAGCGAGGGCCTACAATGAGCAGTTCTTC. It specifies CASSLGLARAYNEQFF. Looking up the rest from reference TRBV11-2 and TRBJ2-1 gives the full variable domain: EAGVAQSPRYKIIEKRQSVAFWCNPISGHATLYWYQQILGQGPKLLIQFQNNGVVDDSQLPKDRFSAERLKGVDSTLKIQPAKLEDSAVYLCASSLGLARAYNEQFFGPGTRLTVL.

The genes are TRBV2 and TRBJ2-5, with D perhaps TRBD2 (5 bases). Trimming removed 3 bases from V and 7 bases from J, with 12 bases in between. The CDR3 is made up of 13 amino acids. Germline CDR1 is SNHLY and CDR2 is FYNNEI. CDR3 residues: CASSDEGIGTQYF. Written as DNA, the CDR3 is TGTGCCAGCAGTGATGAGGGTATAGGGACCCAGTACTTC.

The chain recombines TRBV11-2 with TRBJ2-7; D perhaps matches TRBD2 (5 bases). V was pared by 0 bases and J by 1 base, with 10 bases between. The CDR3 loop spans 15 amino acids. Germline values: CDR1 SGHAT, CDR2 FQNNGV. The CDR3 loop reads CASSLERGQSYEQYF. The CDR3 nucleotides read TGTGCCAGCAGCTTAGAACGCGGGCAGTCCTACGAGCAGTACTTC.

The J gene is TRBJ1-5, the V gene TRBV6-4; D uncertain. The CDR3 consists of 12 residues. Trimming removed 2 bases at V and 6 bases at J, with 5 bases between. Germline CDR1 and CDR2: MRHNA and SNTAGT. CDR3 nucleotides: TGTGCCAGCAGTGACAATAGTCAGCCCCAGCATTTT. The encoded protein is CASSDNSQPQHF.